This is a list of T cell receptor beta chains from one sample in a study of response to subunit inactivated influenza vaccine. In TCRdb, the RT-PCR reads were re-called with MiXCR into one record per CDR3 protein. The data hold about 830,000 distinct CDR3 sequences, with under 20% observed a single time. The material was PBMCs from blood, obtained approximately 5 days after vaccination. The source of these receptors is a man aged 45 to 65 who received an inactivated influenza vaccine. Each CDR3 is given with its conserved first and last residue.

v_call	j_call	cdr3_aa
TRBV20-1	TRBJ2-3	CRCGTTDTQYF
TRBV20-1	TRBJ2-3	CSATGTGIFTQYF
TRBV20-1	TRBJ2-7	CSATGLAGWSSYEQYF
TRBV12-3/TRBV12-4	TRBJ2-1	CASSFLTLAGRTCEQFF
TRBV6-5	TRBJ2-2	CASSYFKGAGELFF
TRBV6-2/TRBV6-3	TRBJ2-7	CASSQDTAYEQYF
TRBV5-1	TRBJ1-1	CASSVEGQPNTEAFF
TRBV28	TRBJ1-5	CASLSGTGDQPQHF
TRBV9	TRBJ1-1	CASSVDSHGDTEAFF
TRBV7-2	TRBJ2-1	CASSPPGGLVQFF
TRBV6-1	TRBJ1-2	CASMRQGKGFYYGYTF
TRBV5-6	TRBJ2-6	CASSPTASRSGANVLTF
TRBV12-3/TRBV12-4	TRBJ2-7	CASSPHLNKQYF
TRBV5-6	TRBJ2-2	CASSPGHNTGELFF
TRBV13	TRBJ2-1	CASSSGLAGGLSSYNEQFF
TRBV7-9	TRBJ2-5	CASSSRLAAYQETQYF
TRBV11-2	TRBJ2-1	CASSLGLGPLFF
TRBV4-3	TRBJ2-4	CASSQGPLEGNIQYF
TRBV4-3	TRBJ1-6	CASSQDSRENSPLHF
TRBV29-1	TRBJ2-7	CSVVKFTGRGAYEQYF
TRBV24-1	TRBJ2-5	CATSDGDRRGTETQYF
TRBV5-1	TRBJ1-2	CASSTSYHGYTF
TRBV3-1	TRBJ2-1	CASTLRGGPNEQFF
TRBV20-1	TRBJ2-3	CSARVGSGGAFDTQYF
TRBV15	TRBJ2-7	CATSRGSGGSYEQYF
TRBV14	TRBJ2-7	CASSQGRTFQASYEQYF
TRBV29-1	TRBJ2-6	CSVAESGANVLTF
TRBV4-3	TRBJ2-1	CASSQDADLSYNEQFF
TRBV20-1	TRBJ1-5	CSARDPGQINNQPQHF
TRBV10-3	TRBJ1-1	CAISEPLAGTEAFF
TRBV20-1	TRBJ1-6	CSARDYSGGGSPLHF
TRBV28	TRBJ2-1	CASSGQDRYYNEQFF